This TCR beta chain was profiled in a study of blood T cell repertoires in COVID-19. Study overall: Acute and convalescent COVID-19 specimens originated in the United States, Italy and Spain. Sample material is recorded as cDNA or gDNA derived from T cells, B-cell-depleted T cells, or PBMCs.

Trimming removed 6 bases from V and 0 bases from J; junction bases left unmatched: 5. The germline CDR1 and CDR2 sequences are MNHEY and SVGAGI. There are 15 residues in the CDR3. Authors' analysis steps: Estimates of nucleated cell counts were drawn from the amplification of reference gene primers. Assay used: immunoSEQ multiplex PCR; TCRdb lists only in-frame clones, some missing. Clonal size and the V and J genes are those of that table, whereas D and trimming came from the DNA. The sample contains about 260,000 clones, around 90% of which appear only once. This clone was counted once. It was during active infection that Seattle patients were enrolled and then longitudinally followed.

This TCR came from a woman in her 70s with COVID-19, enrolled during active disease. The chain links TRBV6-5 to TRBJ1-5, with 7 positions matching TRBD1. Material: peripheral blood. The CDR3 DNA reads as TGTGCCAGCAGCCGGGACAGCCATAGCAATCAGCCCCAGCATTTT. Protein product: CASSRDSHSNQPQHF.